This TCR beta chain is drawn from a study of T cell repertoires in cytomegalovirus infection. As for the study in general: HLA-B-restricted CMV epitopes that are well studied were used alongside recently identified HLA-C-restricted ones. CMV infection and matching HLA type were both indicated by public TCR beta signatures.

As concerns this clonotype: Its antigen is unidentified.

Germline loops: CDR1 SQVTM, CDR2 ANQGSEA. CDR3 size: 16 residues. After removal of 2 bases from V and 10 bases from J, the junction contained 13 bases not matched to a gene. Study findings and constraints: Frequencies of public TCR beta families were cumulated, and this identified carriers of CMV plus the relevant HLA. HLA-C-restricted TCR beta clonotypes specific for CMV led the ex vivo response.

TCRdb fed the reads into MiXCR, producing one record per CDR3 protein. The sample has roughly 80,000 distinct CDR3 sequences, roughly 25% seen once. This rearrangement joins TRBV29-1 to TRBJ2-1; the match to TRBD2 covers 11 bases. The receptor's source is a human donor in good health (CMV status not recorded). Some clones in this sample may be carry-over from other donors' samples. This specimen was CD8+ T cells from cultured PBMCs, taken from culture after CMV antigen stimulation. CDR3 in DNA: TGCAGCGTTGAACTCCGACTAGCGGGGCAGGGGGTGGAGCAGTTCTTC. The encoded protein is CSVELRLAGQGVEQFF.